Presented here are 17 T cell receptor beta chains from one specimen sequenced in a study of T cell changes during pregnancy in multiple sclerosis. Sequenced by immunoSEQ multiplex PCR; TCRdb stores in-frame clones only, minus some. The data hold about 52,000 clones, with roughly 90% observed a single time. The input for sequencing was CD4+ T cells from peripheral blood mononuclear cells, taken after pregnancy. The receptors were gathered from a female donor in good health, enrolled as a control in a pregnancy study.

The chain combines TRBV6-1 with TRBJ1-5, with 9 bases matching TRBD1. Germline V lookup: CDR1 MNHNS, CDR2 SASEGT. V was clipped by 7 bases and J by 6 bases; unmatched bases: 7. CDR3 length: 14 residues. CDR3 sequence: CASTGGQGGQPQHF. CDR3 coding DNA: TGTGCCAGCACTGGGGGACAGGGTGGTCAGCCCCAGCATTTT.

J is TRBJ2-7 and V is TRBV7-8, with a possible D match to TRBD1 (6 bases). Germline loops: CDR1 SGHVS, CDR2 FQNEAQ. Trimming stripped 5 bases from V and 1 base from J, with 9 bases between. This CDR3 has 13 residues. CDR3 loop: CASSPGQSYEQYF. The CDR3 DNA reads TGTGCCAGCAGCCCTGGACAGTCCTACGAGCAGTACTTC.

This chain uses TRBV5-6 with TRBJ1-5; TRBD1 matches at 7 bases. This CDR3 spans 14 amino acids. J gave up 6 bases and V 0 bases, and 3 bases lay outside the gene matches. Germline assignment: CDR1 SGHDT and CDR2 YYEEEE. CDR3 sequence reads: CASSLGQGGQPQHF. The CDR3 DNA follows: TGTGCCAGCAGCTTGGGTCAGGGGGGTCAGCCCCAGCATTTT.

This chain uses TRBV2 with TRBJ1-2; TRBD1 might be the D (5 bases). Looked up from germline, CDR1 is SNHLY and CDR2 is FYNNEI. The CDR3 is 15 amino acids. Trimming stripped 6 bases from V and 5 bases from J, with 19 bases between. CDR3 nucleotide sequence: TGTGCCAGCAGAGCACAGGAGCTGTATTCGTATGGCTACACCTTC. Amino acid sequence: CASRAQELYSYGYTF. Together with reference TRBV2 and TRBJ1-2, the CDR3 gives the full variable domain: EPEVTQTPSHQVTQMGQEVILRCVPISNHLYFYWYRQILGQKVEFLVSFYNNEISEKSEIFDDQFSVERPDGSNFTLKIRSTKLEDSAMYFCASRAQELYSYGYTFGSGTRLTVV.

The chain has TRBV18 and TRBJ1-4; D not resolved. The CDR3 runs 13 residues. Germline lookup yields CDR1 KGHSH and CDR2 LQKENI. V dropped 4 bases and J dropped 0 bases, with 3 bases sitting between them. This CDR3 reads CASSRATNEKLFF. As DNA, the CDR3 is TGTGCCAGCTCACGAGCAACTAATGAAAAACTGTTTTTT.

The rearrangement joins TRBV7-2 to TRBJ1-1; the D is unclear. CDR1 SGHTA and CDR2 FQGNSA come from the germline V gene. This CDR3 spans 13 amino acids. V shed 1 base and J shed 4 bases, with 7 bases lying between them. The CDR3 DNA sequence: TGTGCCAGCAGCTTAGTGGCGGGCACTGAAGCTTTCTTT. This encodes CASSLVAGTEAFF. Combining the CDR3 with reference TRBV7-2 and TRBJ1-1 gives the whole variable domain GAGVSQSPSNKVTEKGKDVELRCDPISGHTALYWYRQSLGQGLEFLIYFQGNSAPDKSGLPSDRFSAERTGGSVSTLTIQRTQQEDSAVYLCASSLVAGTEAFFGQGTRLTVV.

This clone was detected once. The chain is built from TRBV29-1 and TRBJ2-7; D gene uncertain. V lost 2 bases to trimming and J lost 2 bases, with 10 bases between them. Germline V gives CDR1 SQVTM, CDR2 ANQGSEA. This CDR3 has 13 amino acids. The CDR3 loop reads CSVEFLNTYEQYF. The DNA for the CDR3 is TGCAGCGTTGAATTCCTAAATACCTACGAGCAGTACTTC.

The V and J genes are TRBV28 and TRBJ1-5, with a tentative D call TRBD1 (6 bases). Trimming shortened V by 6 bases and J by 9 bases, and 15 bases separated the two germline ends. Germline values: CDR1 MDHEN, CDR2 SYDVKM. The CDR3 extends over 13 amino acids. The CDR3 protein is CASSLRGRAPQHF. CDR3 nucleotide sequence: TGTGCCAGCAGCCTCAGGGGTAGGGCGCCCCAGCATTTT.

Comments on this clone: One end of the junction varies from germline; a read error may be responsible. This chain links TRBV7-9 with TRBJ2-1; 7 nucleotides align to TRBD1. The germline V gene encodes CDR1 SEHNR and CDR2 FQNEAQ (reference sequence). This CDR3 is 15 amino acids long. The CDR3 is CASSLATGSSNEQFF. CDR3 in DNA: TGTGCCAGCAGCTTAGCGACAGGGTCCTCCAATGAGCAGTTCTTC.

V and J are TRBV2 and TRBJ1-5, with TRBD1 identical over 9 bases. Trimming took 7 bases from V and 2 from J; bases not matched to a gene: 3. The CDR3 consists of 14 residues. Per the germline V gene, CDR1 is SNHLY and CDR2 is FYNNEI. In DNA form, the CDR3 reads TGTGCCAGCAACAGGGGGCAAGGCAATCAGCCCCAGCATTTT. This encodes CASNRGQGNQPQHF.

This clone has a single count. The genes are TRBV13 and TRBJ2-7; 10 nucleotides match TRBD1. Per the germline V gene, CDR1 is PRHDT and CDR2 is FYEKMQ (reference sequence). The J segment lost 1 base and the V segment lost 5 bases, leaving 5 bases of the junction unmatched. The CDR3 runs to 15 residues. The CDR3 sequence is CASSVRDRGSYEQYF. In nucleotides, the CDR3 is TGTGCCAGCAGCGTCCGGGACAGGGGTTCCTACGAGCAGTACTTC. Together with reference TRBV13 and TRBJ2-7, the CDR3 gives the full variable domain: AAGVIQSPRHLIKEKRETATLKCYPIPRHDTVYWYQQGPGQDPQFLISFYEKMQSDKGSIPDRFSAQQFSDYHSELNMSSLELGDSALYFCASSVRDRGSYEQYFGPGTRLTVT.

The chain links TRBV7-2 to TRBJ2-7; TRBD2 matches at 10 bases. With V trimmed by 1 base and J by 2 bases, 2 bases remained unmatched. CDR3 length: 15 amino acids. The germline V gene has CDR1 SGHTA and CDR2 FQGNSA. CDR3: CASSLGSGGAYEQYF. The CDR3 DNA follows: TGTGCCAGCAGCTTAGGCAGCGGGGGGGCCTACGAGCAGTACTTC.

This clone showed up just once. The V and J genes are TRBV18 and TRBJ1-1, with D perhaps TRBD1 (5 bases). Per the germline V gene, CDR1 is KGHSH and CDR2 is LQKENI. The V end was cut by 2 bases, the J end by 6 bases, with 7 bases between. The CDR3 extends over 12 amino acids. CDR3: CASSPGGAEAFF. CDR3 coding DNA: TGTGCCAGCTCACCAGGAGGGGCTGAAGCTTTCTTT.

The chain has TRBV5-1 and TRBJ1-1; D ambiguous. The CDR3 totals 14 residues. V shed 5 bases and J shed 5 bases, with 16 bases lying between them. Germline CDR1 SGHRS, CDR2 YFSETQ. The CDR3 bases are TGCGCCAGCAGTCTGCCCAGGCCTGGGACTGAAGCTTTCTTT. This gives the protein CASSLPRPGTEAFF.

The chain recombines TRBV6-5 with TRBJ1-2, with D perhaps matching TRBD1 (5 bases). This CDR3 has 15 amino acids. Germline assignment: CDR1 MNHEY and CDR2 SVGAGI. Trimming left V 5 bases short and J 3 bases short, with 16 bases between. Here the CDR3 DNA reads TGTGCCAGCAGTCCCGGACACCTAGGGGACTATGGCTACACCTTC. Its translation: CASSPGHLGDYGYTF.

The J gene is TRBJ2-7, the V gene TRBV7-3; 13 positions agree with TRBD2. Germline V CDR1 and CDR2: SGHTA, FQGTGA. The V and J ends lost 7 bases and 5 bases, in that order; junction bases with no gene match: 5. The CDR3 runs 14 residues. This chain's CDR3 is CASKLAGGSNEQYF. The CDR3 DNA follows: TGTGCCAGCAAACTAGCGGGGGGGTCGAACGAGCAGTACTTC.

The chain couples TRBV10-1 to TRBJ2-7, with TRBD2 identical over 9 bases. Looked up from germline, CDR1 is WNHNN and CDR2 is SYGVQD (reference sequence). CDR3 size: 18 residues. V lost 4 bases and J lost 0; bases outside the gene matches: 13. The CDR3: CASSVTSGPSLSSYEQYF. Written as DNA, the CDR3 is TGCGCCAGCAGTGTAACTAGCGGGCCCTCGCTGAGCTCCTACGAGCAGTACTTC.